Listed here are 19 T cell receptor beta chains from one sample, sequenced in a study of blood T cell repertoires in COVID-19. TCRdb's copy holds only in-frame clones and misses some; the assay was immunoSEQ multiplex PCR. The sample comprises some 42,000 clones, around nine tenths of which are singletons, and more than 2% rests with the top ten. The specimen sequenced was peripheral blood. The receptors were gathered from a human donor in a cohort sampled during active COVID-19.

V is TRBV12-3 or TRBV12-4 and J is TRBJ1-2; perhaps TRBD1 as D (5 bases). The CDR3 consists of 13 residues. Trimming removed 4 bases at V and 4 bases at J, with 10 bases between. The CDR3 DNA sequence: TGTGCCAGCAGTTCCAGGGAACGCTATGGCTACACCTTC. The encoded protein is CASSSRERYGYTF.

The chain employs TRBV9 and TRBJ2-7; a possible D gene is TRBD1 (6 bases). The CDR3 totals 14 residues. CDR1 and CDR2 (germline): SGDLS, YYNGEE. The germline V and J ends were trimmed by 0 bases and 3 bases, with 10 bases remaining between them. The CDR3 bases are TGTGCCAGCAGCGTAGCAGGGGATGACTACGAGCAGTACTTC. It yields the protein CASSVAGDDYEQYF.

V is TRBV7-8 and J is TRBJ1-4, with TRBD1 identical over 7 bases. The length of the CDR3 is 14 residues. CDR1 SGHVS and CDR2 FQNEAQ come from the germline V gene. Trimming cost V 4 bases and J 7 bases; bases outside gene matches: 6. The CDR3 DNA follows: TGTGCCAGCAGCTGGACAGGAGTAGGTGAAAAACTGTTTTTT. As protein: CASSWTGVGEKLFF.

This chain links TRBV10-3 with TRBJ2-2; TRBD1 matches at 9 bases. Per the germline V gene, CDR1 is ENHRY and CDR2 is SYGVKD. V lost 7 bases and J lost 4; bases outside the gene matches: 7. This CDR3 region has 15 residues. Written as DNA, the CDR3 is TGTGCCATCATGGACAGGGGCGAATCCACCGGGGAGCTGTTTTTT. Protein sequence: CAIMDRGESTGELFF.

The genes are TRBV4-1 and TRBJ2-1; a possible D gene is TRBD2 (6 bases). The CDR3 totals 17 residues. Per germline, CDR1 MGHRA and CDR2 YSYEKL. V lost 3 bases to trimming and J lost 4 bases, with 19 bases between them. The CDR3 region is CASSQGRGGMEYNEQFF. The DNA of the CDR3 is TGCGCCAGCAGCCAGGGGCGGGGAGGCATGGAATACAATGAGCAGTTCTTC.

This clone is a singleton in its sample. The chain combines TRBV5-8 with TRBJ1-5; weak D call: TRBD1 (6 bases). CDR1 and CDR2 from the germline V gene are SGHTS and YDEGEE. V lost 0 bases to trimming and J lost 0 bases, with 7 bases between them. The CDR3 spans 15 residues. The chain's CDR3 is CASSLARGSNQPQHF. CDR3 nucleotides: TGTGCCAGCAGCTTGGCCAGGGGTAGCAATCAGCCCCAGCATTTT.

The J gene is TRBJ2-7, the V gene TRBV30, with TRBD1 matching over 9 bases. The CDR3 contains 14 residues. V gave up 4 bases and J gave up 3 bases; unmatched junction bases: 7. Germline CDR1 GTSNPN, CDR2 SVGIG (reference sequence). The chain's CDR3 is CAWKVDRGYYEQYF. Here the CDR3 DNA reads TGTGCCTGGAAAGTGGACAGGGGCTACTACGAGCAGTACTTC.

The rearrangement uses TRBV7-8 and TRBJ2-2; 15 bases are a match to TRBD2. CDR3 length equals 18 residues. Germline V CDR1 and CDR2: SGHVS, FQNEAQ. After removal of 1 base from V and 4 bases from J, the junction contained 4 bases not matched to a gene. The CDR3 coding sequence is TGTGCCAGCAGCTTAGTCGGACTAGCGGGGGGGCGCACCGGGGAGCTGTTTTTT. It translates to CASSLVGLAGGRTGELFF.

The table lists this clone with a count of one. The chain couples TRBV20-1 to TRBJ2-2; TRBD2 matches at 7 bases. Germline values: CDR1 DFQATT, CDR2 SNEGSKA (reference sequence). Losses at the gene ends were 3 bases for V and 5 bases for J; bases not matched to a gene: 6. The CDR3 spans 14 residues. CDR3 DNA sequence: TGCAGTGCTAGTTGGGGGAGGGGTACCGGGGAGCTGTTTTTT. It codes for CSASWGRGTGELFF.

This clone was observed once. The rearrangement links TRBV6-5 to TRBJ1-2, with TRBD1 matching 8 bases. The V segment lost 6 bases and the J segment 7 bases; nucleotides outside the gene matches: 7. The CDR3 is made up of 13 amino acids. CDR1 and CDR2 from the germline V gene are MNHEY and SVGAGI. The CDR3 sequence is CASSGQGGVGYTF. DNA for the CDR3: TGTGCCAGCAGCGGACAGGGAGGAGTTGGCTACACCTTC.

This clone occurred once. V gene TRBV9 combines with J gene TRBJ2-6; D may be TRBD1 (5 bases). Germline-derived CDR1 and CDR2 are SGDLS and YYNGEE. Between the trimmed V and J ends, which lost 2 bases and 0 bases, there was a span of 12 bases. The CDR3 extends over 17 amino acids. The CDR3 loop is CASSVDSYISGANVLTF. CDR3 nucleotide sequence: TGTGCCAGCAGCGTCGACAGTTACATCTCTGGGGCCAACGTCCTGACTTTC.

The chain couples TRBV24-1 to TRBJ2-2, with TRBD1 identical over 7 bases. The germline CDR1 and CDR2 sequences are KGHDR and SFDVKD. V was pared by 0 bases and J by 4 bases, with 4 bases of the junction left unmatched. The CDR3 is made up of 16 amino acids. CDR3 nucleotide sequence: TGTGCCACCAGTGATTTGAGGGGGCTCCTCACCGGGGAGCTGTTTTTT. Translating gives CATSDLRGLLTGELFF.

The chain employs TRBV12-5 and TRBJ1-1; no definite D call. The CDR3 runs to 12 residues. Deletions cut 6 bases from V and 1 base from J, with 6 bases between. Looked up from germline, CDR1 is LGHNT and CDR2 is FRNRAP. This CDR3 is CASGRGNTEAFF. As DNA, the CDR3 is TGTGCTAGTGGACGAGGGAACACTGAAGCTTTCTTT.

This sequence joins TRBV4-2 and TRBJ2-5; weak D call: TRBD1 (5 bases). Per germline, CDR1 LGHNA and CDR2 YNFKEQ. The germline V and J ends were trimmed by 3 bases and 2 bases, with 10 bases remaining between them. The CDR3 runs to 14 residues. The DNA of the CDR3 is TGTGCCAGCAGCCAGGTAGCAGGGCAAGAGACCCAGTACTTC. Translation: CASSQVAGQETQYF.

This chain uses TRBV2 with TRBJ1-5; unclear D gene. CDR3 size: 14 residues. Between the trimmed V and J ends, which lost 4 bases and 2 bases, there was a span of 9 bases. Germline CDR1 and CDR2: SNHLY and FYNNEI. CDR3 DNA sequence: TGTGCCAGCAGTGTAGAGAGGGGCAATCAGCCCCAGCATTTT. Its translation: CASSVERGNQPQHF.

On this clone: The junction departs from the called germline gene at one end, perhaps through a read error. V and J are TRBV7-7 and TRBJ2-1, with D perhaps TRBD1 (6 bases). The CDR3 runs to 15 residues. Germline V gene sequence: CDR1 SSHAT, CDR2 FNYEAQ (reference sequence). CDR3 sequence (DNA): TGTGCTAGCAGCTTGACGGACAGCCCCTACAATGAGCAGTTCTTC. Its translation is CASSLTDSPYNEQFF.

This rearrangement joins TRBV29-1 to TRBJ2-7; weak D call: TRBD1 (5 bases). CDR3 length: 12 amino acids. Germline-derived CDR1 and CDR2 are SQVTM and ANQGSEA. The germline V and J ends were trimmed by 4 bases and 2 bases, with 9 bases remaining between them. The DNA of the CDR3 is TGCAGCGTTGTACAGGAGACCTACGAGCAGTACTTC. Its translation: CSVVQETYEQYF.

This sequence joins TRBV29-1 and TRBJ1-1; D possibly corresponds to TRBD1 (5 bases). CDR1 is SQVTM, CDR2 ANQGSEA, per germline. The CDR3 runs 16 residues. Trimming took off 6 bases at V and 0 bases at J, with 20 bases between the two ends. CDR3 DNA sequence: TGCAGCGTCATGCTCACCCAGGGCCCCTTGAACACTGAAGCTTTCTTT. Its protein product is CSVMLTQGPLNTEAFF.

The table lists this clone with a few counts. The J gene is TRBJ2-3, the V gene TRBV19; no firm D call. Germline V CDR1 and CDR2: LNHDA, SQIVND (reference sequence). The CDR3 length is 18 residues. Deletions cut 3 bases from V and 3 bases from J, with 22 bases between. The CDR3 spells CASSILPDSHPQTDTQYF. The CDR3 region has the DNA TGTGCCAGTAGTATCCTACCCGACTCACACCCTCAAACAGATACGCAGTATTTT.